This record covers a single T cell receptor (beta chain). These data are taken from a study of sequential checkpoint blockade in melanoma. The treatment is: randomized to nivolumab then ipilimumab (arm A) or the reverse (arm B). Produced via immunoSEQ multiplex PCR; TCRdb's table is partial and in-frame only. The data contain roughly 18,000 clones, roughly 69% of them singletons. The source was CD8+ T cells sorted from blood (inferred from file names), collected from a patient given nivolumab and ipilimumab in sequence. The TCR originated in a human donor with melanoma.

The CDR3 region has the DNA TGTGCCAGCAGCCCCCGGGACAGGGCCAACACTGAAGCTTTCTTT. This translates into CASSPRDRANTEAFF. The rearrangement links TRBV7-9 to TRBJ1-1; 9 positions match TRBD1. The CDR3 runs 15 residues. From germline, CDR1 is SEHNR and CDR2 FQNEAQ (reference sequence). Trimming cost V 5 bases and J 2 bases; bases outside gene matches: 6.